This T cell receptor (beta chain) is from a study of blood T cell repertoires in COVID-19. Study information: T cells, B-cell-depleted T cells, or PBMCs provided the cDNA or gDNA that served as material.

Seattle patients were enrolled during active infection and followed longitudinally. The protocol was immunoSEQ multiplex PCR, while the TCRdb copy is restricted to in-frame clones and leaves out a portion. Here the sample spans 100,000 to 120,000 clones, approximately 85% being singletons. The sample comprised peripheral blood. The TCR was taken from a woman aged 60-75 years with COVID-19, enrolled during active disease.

DNA of the CDR3: TGTGCCAGCCTCGGCGCGGGACAGGGGAATTACGAGCAGTACTTC. Protein: CASLGAGQGNYEQYF. The J gene is TRBJ2-7, the V gene TRBV6-5; 10 bases match TRBD1. CDR1 is MNHEY, CDR2 SVGAGI, per germline. The CDR3 is made up of 15 amino acids. Trimming cost V 8 bases and J 4 bases; bases outside gene matches: 11.